The T cell receptor beta chain described here comes from a study of tumor-infiltrating lymphocytes in primary liver carcinoma. Of note for this clonotype: The antigen remains undetermined.

CDR1 is SGHVS and CDR2 is FQNEAQ in the germline V gene. The V end was cut by 9 bases, the J end by 4 bases, with 17 bases between. This CDR3 spans 14 amino acids. Findings of the study overall: Since the samples were bulk and unsorted, the CD4+ and CD8+ repertoires were not compared. For tumor-adjacent and tumor-blood pairs, overlap was less than that seen for tumor region pairs. Tumors and blood were compared for top-250-clone fraction, and tumors had the significantly higher value (p = 0.039).

Both blood RNA, taken from unsorted whole blood, and germline DNA were extracted. With around 490 ng total RNA as template and a constant-region primer, TCR beta cDNA was made. Modified slightly, ARM-PCR produced TCR beta libraries over three nested multiplex PCR rounds. PCR rounds one and two used TRBV1-TRBV30 forward primers with a C-beta reverse primer for roughly 9 cycles each. TCRdb recomputed calls from the multiplex PCR reads with MiXCR, one row per CDR3 protein. The sample lists fewer than 400,000 distinct CDR3 sequences; 45% to 70% were seen once. Sequencing used peripheral blood. The genes are TRBV7-8 and TRBJ2-3; D remains unclear. The receptor was isolated from a woman in her 30s with primary liver carcinoma and hepatitis B virus infection. CDR3 in DNA: TGTGCCAGAAGCGCTCCTCGAGGCGCAGATACGCAGTATTTT. Translation: CARSAPRGADTQYF.